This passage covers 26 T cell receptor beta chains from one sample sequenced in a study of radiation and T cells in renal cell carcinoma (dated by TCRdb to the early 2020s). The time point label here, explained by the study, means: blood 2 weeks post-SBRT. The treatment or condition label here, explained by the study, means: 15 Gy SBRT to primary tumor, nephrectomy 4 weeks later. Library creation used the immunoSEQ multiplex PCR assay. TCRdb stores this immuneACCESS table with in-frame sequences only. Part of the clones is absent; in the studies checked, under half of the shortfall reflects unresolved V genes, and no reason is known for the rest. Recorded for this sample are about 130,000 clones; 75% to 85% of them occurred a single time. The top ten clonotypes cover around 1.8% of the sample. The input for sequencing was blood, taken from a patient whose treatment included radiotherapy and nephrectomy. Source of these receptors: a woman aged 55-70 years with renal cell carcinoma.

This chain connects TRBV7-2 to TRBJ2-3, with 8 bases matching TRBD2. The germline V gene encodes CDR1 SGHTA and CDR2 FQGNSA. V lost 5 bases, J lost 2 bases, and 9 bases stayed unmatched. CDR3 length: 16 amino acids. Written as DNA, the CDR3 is TGTGCCAGCAGCCCCCCCCCGGGAGGGCTCACAGATACGCAGTATTTT. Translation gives CASSPPPGGLTDTQYF.

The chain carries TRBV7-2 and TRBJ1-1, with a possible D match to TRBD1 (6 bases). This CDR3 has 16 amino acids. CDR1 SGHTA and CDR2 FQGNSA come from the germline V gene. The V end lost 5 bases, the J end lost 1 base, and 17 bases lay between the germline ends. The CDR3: CASSPPGEGQNTEAFF. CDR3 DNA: TGTGCCAGCAGCCCGCCCGGGGAGGGACAGAACACTGAAGCTTTCTTT.

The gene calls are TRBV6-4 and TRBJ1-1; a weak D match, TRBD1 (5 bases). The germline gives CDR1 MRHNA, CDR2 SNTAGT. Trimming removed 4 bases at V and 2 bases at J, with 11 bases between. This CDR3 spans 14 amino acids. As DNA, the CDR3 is TGTGCCAGCAGTGTTGGCGGGGCAAACACTGAAGCTTTCTTT. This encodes CASSVGGANTEAFF.

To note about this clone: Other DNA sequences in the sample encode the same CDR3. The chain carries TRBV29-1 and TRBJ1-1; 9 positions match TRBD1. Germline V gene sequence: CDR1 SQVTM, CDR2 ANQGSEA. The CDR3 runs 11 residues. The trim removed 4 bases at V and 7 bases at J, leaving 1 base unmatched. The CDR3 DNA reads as TGCAGCGTTGTGACAGGGGGTGAAGCTTTCTTT. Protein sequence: CSVVTGGEAFF.

The DNA for the CDR3 is TGTGCCAGCAGCAAATTCCGCGACAGGAACTATGGCTACACCTTC. Amino acid sequence: CASSKFRDRNYGYTF. The chain is built from TRBV21-1 and TRBJ1-2; TRBD1, the table's D call, was not compared with the DNA. TRBV21-1 is classified as a pseudogene. The CDR3 length is 15 residues.

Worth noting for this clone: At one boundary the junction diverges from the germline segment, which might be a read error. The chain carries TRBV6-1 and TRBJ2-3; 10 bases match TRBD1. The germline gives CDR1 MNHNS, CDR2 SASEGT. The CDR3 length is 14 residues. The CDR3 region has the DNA TGTGCCAGCAGGAATAGACAGGGGGCAGAAACGCAGTATTTT. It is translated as CASRNRQGAETQYF.

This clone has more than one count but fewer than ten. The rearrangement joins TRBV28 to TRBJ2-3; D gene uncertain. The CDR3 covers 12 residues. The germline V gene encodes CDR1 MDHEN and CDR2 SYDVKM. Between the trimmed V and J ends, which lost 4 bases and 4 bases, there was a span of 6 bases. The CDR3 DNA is TGTGCCAGCAGTTACTTATCAGATACGCAGTATTTT. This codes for CASSYLSDTQYF.

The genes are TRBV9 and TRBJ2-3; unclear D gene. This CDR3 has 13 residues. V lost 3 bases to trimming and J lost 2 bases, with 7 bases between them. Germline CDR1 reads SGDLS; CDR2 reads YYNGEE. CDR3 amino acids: CASSARYTDTQYF. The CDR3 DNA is TGTGCCAGCAGCGCGCGGTACACAGATACGCAGTATTTT.

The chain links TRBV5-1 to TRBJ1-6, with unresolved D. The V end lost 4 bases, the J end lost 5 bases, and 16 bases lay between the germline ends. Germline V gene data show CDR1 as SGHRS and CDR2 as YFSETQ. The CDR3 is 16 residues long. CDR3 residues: CASSILPGNDNSPLHF. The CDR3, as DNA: TGCGCCAGCAGCATTCTACCGGGAAATGATAATTCACCCCTCCACTTT. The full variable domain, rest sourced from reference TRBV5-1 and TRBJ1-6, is KAGVTQTPRYLIKTRGQQVTLSCSPISGHRSVSWYQQTPGQGLQFLFEYFSETQRNKGNFPGRFSGRQFSNSRSEMNVSTLELGDSALYLCASSILPGNDNSPLHFGNGTRLTVT.

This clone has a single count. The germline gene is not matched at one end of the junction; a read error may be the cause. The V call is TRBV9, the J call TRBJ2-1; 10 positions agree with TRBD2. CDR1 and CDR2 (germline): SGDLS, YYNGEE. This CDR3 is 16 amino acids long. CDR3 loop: CASSAGTSAGGPRVVF. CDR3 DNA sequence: TGTGCCAGCAGCGCGGGGACCTCAGCGGGGGGGCCAAGGGTGGTCTTC.

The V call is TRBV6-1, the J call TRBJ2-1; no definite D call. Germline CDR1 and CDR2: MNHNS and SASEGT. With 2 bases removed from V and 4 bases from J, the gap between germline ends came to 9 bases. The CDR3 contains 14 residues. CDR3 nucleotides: TGTGCCAGCAGTGAATCTGGGCAGTACAATGAGCAGTTCTTC. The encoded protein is CASSESGQYNEQFF.

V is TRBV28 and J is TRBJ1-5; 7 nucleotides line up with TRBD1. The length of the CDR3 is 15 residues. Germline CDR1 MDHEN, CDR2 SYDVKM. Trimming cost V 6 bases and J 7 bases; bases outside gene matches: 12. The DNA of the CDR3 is TGTGCCAGCAGACCCGGGACAGTCCTGAGGCAGCCCCAGCATTTT. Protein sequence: CASRPGTVLRQPQHF.

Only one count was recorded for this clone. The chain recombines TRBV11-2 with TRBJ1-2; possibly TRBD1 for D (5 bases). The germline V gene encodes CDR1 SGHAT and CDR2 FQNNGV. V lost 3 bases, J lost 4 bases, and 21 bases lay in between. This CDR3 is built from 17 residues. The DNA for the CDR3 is TGTGCCAGCAGCTTTGACAGCTTGGGGGGGATCCTCTATGGCTACACCTTC. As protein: CASSFDSLGGILYGYTF.

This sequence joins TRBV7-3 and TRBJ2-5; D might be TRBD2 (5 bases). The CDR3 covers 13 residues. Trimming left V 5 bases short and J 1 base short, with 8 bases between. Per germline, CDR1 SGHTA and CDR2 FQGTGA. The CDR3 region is CASSRGSQETQYF. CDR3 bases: TGTGCCAGCAGCCGCGGGTCCCAAGAGACCCAGTACTTC.

CDR3 in amino acids: CAISQGPGQGPPEQFF. For the CDR3, the DNA is TGTGCCATCAGCCAAGGTCCGGGACAGGGCCCCCCTGAGCAGTTCTTC. This chain links TRBV10-3 with TRBJ2-1; TRBD1 matches 9 bases. The CDR3 covers 16 residues. The J segment lost 9 bases and the V segment lost 6 bases, leaving 15 bases of the junction unmatched. From germline, CDR1 is ENHRY and CDR2 SYGVKD.

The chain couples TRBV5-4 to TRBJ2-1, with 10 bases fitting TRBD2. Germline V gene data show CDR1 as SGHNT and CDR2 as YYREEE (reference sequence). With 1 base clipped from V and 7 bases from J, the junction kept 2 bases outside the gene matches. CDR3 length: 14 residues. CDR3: CASSLTSGENEQFF. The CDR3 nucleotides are TGTGCCAGCAGCTTGACTAGCGGGGAAAATGAGCAGTTCTTC.

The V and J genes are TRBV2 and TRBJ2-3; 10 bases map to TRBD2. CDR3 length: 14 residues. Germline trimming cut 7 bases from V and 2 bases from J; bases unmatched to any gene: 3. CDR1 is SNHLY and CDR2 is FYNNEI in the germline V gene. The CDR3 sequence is CASNLAGDTDTQYF. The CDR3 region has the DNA TGTGCCAGCAATCTAGCGGGGGACACAGATACGCAGTATTTT. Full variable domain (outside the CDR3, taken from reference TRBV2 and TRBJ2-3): EPEVTQTPSHQVTQMGQEVILRCVPISNHLYFYWYRQILGQKVEFLVSFYNNEISEKSEIFDDQFSVERPDGSNFTLKIRSTKLEDSAMYFCASNLAGDTDTQYFGPGTRLTVL.

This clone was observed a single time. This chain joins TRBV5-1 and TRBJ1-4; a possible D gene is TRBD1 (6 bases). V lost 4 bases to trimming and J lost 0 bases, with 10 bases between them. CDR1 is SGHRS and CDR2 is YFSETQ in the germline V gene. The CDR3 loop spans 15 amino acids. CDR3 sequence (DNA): TGCGCCAGCAGCCTGACAGGTTCAACTAATGAAAAACTGTTTTTT. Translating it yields CASSLTGSTNEKLFF.

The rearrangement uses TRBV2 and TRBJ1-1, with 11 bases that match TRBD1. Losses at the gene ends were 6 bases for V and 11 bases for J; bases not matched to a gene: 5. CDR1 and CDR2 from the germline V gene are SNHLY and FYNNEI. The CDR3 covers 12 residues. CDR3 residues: CASRGDRGEAFF. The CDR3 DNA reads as TGTGCCAGCAGGGGGGACAGGGGGGAGGCTTTCTTT.

CDR3 loop: CASSGTGGGEKLFF. CDR3 nucleotide sequence: TGTGCCAGCAGCGGTACAGGGGGCGGTGAAAAACTGTTTTTT. V and J are TRBV7-6 and TRBJ1-4; 9 bases line up with TRBD1. Germline lookup yields CDR1 SGHVS and CDR2 FNYEAQ. V shed 5 bases and J 7 bases; nucleotides not matched to a gene: 5. The CDR3 has 14 amino acids.

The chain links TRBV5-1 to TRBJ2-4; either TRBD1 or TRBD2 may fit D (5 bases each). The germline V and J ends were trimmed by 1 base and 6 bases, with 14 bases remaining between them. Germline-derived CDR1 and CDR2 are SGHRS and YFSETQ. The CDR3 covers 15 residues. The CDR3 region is CASSLSGGRGNIQYF. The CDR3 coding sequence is TGCGCCAGCAGCTTGTCTGGGGGACGAGGAAACATTCAGTACTTC.

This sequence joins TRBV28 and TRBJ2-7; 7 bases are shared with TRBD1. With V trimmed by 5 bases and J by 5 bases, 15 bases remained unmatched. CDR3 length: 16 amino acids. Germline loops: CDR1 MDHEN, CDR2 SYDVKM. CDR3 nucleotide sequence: TGTGCCAGCAGTCCGAGCCCCGGACAGGACCTCAACGAGCAGTACTTC. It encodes CASSPSPGQDLNEQYF.

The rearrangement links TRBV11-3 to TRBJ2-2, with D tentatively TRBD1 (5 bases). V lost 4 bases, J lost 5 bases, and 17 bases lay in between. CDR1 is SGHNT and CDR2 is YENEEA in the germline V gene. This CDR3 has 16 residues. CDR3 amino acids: CASSSGHNMMTGELFF. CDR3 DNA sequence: TGTGCCAGCAGCTCAGGACACAACATGATGACCGGGGAGCTGTTTTTT.

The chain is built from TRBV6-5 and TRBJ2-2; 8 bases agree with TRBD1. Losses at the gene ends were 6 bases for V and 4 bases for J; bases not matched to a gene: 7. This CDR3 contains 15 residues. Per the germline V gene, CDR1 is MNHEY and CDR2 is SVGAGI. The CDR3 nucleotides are TGTGCCAGCAGATTGGGACAGGTTGGCACCGGGGAGCTGTTTTTT. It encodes CASRLGQVGTGELFF.

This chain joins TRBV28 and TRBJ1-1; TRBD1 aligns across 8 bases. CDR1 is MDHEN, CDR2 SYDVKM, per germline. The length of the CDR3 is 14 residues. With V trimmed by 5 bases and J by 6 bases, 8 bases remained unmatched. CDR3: CASSLTGEFAEAFF. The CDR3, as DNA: TGTGCCAGCAGTCTGACAGGGGAGTTCGCTGAAGCTTTCTTT.

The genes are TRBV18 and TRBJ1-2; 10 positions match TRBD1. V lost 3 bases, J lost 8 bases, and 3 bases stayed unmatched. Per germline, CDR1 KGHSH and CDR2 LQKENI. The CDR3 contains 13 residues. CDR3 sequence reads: CASSPTGGDGYTF. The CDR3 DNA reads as TGTGCCAGCTCACCGACAGGGGGCGACGGCTACACCTTC. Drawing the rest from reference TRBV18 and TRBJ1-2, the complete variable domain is NAGVMQNPRHLVRRRGQEARLRCSPMKGHSHVYWYRQLPEEGLKFMVYLQKENIIDESGMPKERFSAEFPKEGPSILRIQQVVRGDSAAYFCASSPTGGDGYTFGSGTRLTVV.